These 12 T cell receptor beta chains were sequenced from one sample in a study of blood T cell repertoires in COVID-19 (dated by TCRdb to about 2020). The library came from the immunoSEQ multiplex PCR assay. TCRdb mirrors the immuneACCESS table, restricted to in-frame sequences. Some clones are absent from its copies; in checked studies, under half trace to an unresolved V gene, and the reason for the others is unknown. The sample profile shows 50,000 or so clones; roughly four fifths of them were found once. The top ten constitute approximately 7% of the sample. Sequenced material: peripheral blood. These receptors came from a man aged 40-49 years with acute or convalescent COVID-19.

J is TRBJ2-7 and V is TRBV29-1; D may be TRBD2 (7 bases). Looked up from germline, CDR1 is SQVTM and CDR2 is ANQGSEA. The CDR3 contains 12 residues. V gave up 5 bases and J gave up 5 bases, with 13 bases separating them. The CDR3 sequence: CSVLGGGDEQYF. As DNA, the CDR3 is TGCAGCGTTTTGGGCGGGGGCGACGAGCAGTACTTC.

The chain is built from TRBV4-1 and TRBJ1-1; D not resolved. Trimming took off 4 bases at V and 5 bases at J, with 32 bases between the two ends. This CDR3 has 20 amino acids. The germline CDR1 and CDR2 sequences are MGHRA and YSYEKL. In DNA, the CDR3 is TGCGCCAGCAGCCGACTACAAATAACCAGCCCGGGAGGATTTATGACTGAAGCTTTCTTT. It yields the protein CASSRLQITSPGGFMTEAFF.

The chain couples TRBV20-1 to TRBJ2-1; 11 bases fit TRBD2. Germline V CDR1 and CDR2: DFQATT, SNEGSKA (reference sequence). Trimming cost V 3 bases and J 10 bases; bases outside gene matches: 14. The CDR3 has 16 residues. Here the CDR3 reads CSASLAGGYLIVEQFF. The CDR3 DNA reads TGCAGTGCTAGTTTAGCGGGGGGGTATCTGATTGTGGAGCAGTTCTTC.

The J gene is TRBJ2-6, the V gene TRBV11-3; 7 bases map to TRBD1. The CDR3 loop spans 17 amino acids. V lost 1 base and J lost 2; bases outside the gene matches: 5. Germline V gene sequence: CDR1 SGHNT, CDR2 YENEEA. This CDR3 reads CASSLGPGGAGANVLTF. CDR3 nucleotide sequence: TGTGCCAGCAGCTTAGGGCCAGGGGGAGCTGGGGCCAACGTCCTGACTTTC.

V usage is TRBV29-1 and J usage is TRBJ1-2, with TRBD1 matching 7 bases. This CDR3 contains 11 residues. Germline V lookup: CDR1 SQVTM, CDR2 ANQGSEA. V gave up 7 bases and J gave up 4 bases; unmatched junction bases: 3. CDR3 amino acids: CSGRDSYGYTF. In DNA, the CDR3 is TGCAGCGGCCGGGACAGCTATGGCTACACCTTC.

This chain's CDR3 is CASSYSYAGGGEQYF. DNA for the CDR3: TGTGCCAGCAGTTACTCGTACGCGGGCGGGGGCGAGCAGTACTTC. This chain joins TRBV6-5 and TRBJ2-7; 7 positions agree with TRBD2. V lost 0 bases, J lost 6 bases, and 8 bases stayed unmatched. Germline V gene sequence: CDR1 MNHEY, CDR2 SVGAGI. CDR3 length: 15 amino acids.

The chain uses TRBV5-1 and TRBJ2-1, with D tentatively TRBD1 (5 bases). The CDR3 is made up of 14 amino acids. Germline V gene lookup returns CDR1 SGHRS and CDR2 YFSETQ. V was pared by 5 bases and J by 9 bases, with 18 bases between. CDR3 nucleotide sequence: TGCGCCAGCAGTGAGACAGCGAAGGGGCTTGAGCAGTTCTTC. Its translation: CASSETAKGLEQFF.

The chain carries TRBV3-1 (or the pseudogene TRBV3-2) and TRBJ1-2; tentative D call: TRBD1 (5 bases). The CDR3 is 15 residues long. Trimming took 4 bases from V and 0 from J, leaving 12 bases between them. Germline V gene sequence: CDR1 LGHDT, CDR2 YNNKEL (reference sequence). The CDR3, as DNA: TGTGCCAGCAGCCTTAACAGGTTAACTAACTATGGCTACACCTTC. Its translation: CASSLNRLTNYGYTF.

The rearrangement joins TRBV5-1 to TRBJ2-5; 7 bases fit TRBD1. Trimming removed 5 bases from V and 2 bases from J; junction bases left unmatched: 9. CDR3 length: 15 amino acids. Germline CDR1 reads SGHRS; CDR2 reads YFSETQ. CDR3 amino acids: CASRQGPSSQETQYF. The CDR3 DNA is TGCGCCAGCAGACAGGGGCCCTCTTCACAAGAGACCCAGTACTTC. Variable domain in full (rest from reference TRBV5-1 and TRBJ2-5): KAGVTQTPRYLIKTRGQQVTLSCSPISGHRSVSWYQQTPGQGLQFLFEYFSETQRNKGNFPGRFSGRQFSNSRSEMNVSTLELGDSALYLCASRQGPSSQETQYFGPGTRLLVL.

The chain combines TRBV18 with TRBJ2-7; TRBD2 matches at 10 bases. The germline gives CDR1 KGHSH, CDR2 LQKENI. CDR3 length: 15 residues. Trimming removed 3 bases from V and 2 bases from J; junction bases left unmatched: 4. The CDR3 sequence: CASSPLGTSAYEQYF. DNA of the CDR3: TGTGCCAGCTCACCCCTCGGGACTAGCGCCTACGAGCAGTACTTC.

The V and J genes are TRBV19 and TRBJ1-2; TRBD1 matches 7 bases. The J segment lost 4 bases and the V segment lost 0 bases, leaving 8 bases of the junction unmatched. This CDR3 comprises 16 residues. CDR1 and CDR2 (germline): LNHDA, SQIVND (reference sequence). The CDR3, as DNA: TGTGCCAGTAGTATAGACGCAGGGGGGATTGGCTATGGCTACACCTTC. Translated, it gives CASSIDAGGIGYGYTF.

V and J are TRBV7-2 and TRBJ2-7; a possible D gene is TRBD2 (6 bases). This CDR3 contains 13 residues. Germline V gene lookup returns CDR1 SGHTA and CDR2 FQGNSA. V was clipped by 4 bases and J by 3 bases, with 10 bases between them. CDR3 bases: TGTGCCAGCAGCTCCCAGACTAGCTACGAGCAGTACTTC. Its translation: CASSSQTSYEQYF. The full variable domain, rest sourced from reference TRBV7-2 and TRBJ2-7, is GAGVSQSPSNKVTEKGKDVELRCDPISGHTALYWYRQSLGQGLEFLIYFQGNSAPDKSGLPSDRFSAERTGGSVSTLTIQRTQQEDSAVYLCASSSQTSYEQYFGPGTRLTVT.